This TCR beta chain was sequenced for a study of shared clonotypes between healthy human individuals. Method: immunoSEQ multiplex PCR; TCRdb's copy keeps in-frame clones and lacks some. In the table there are over a million clones, about 80% of which are singletons. The germline CDR1 and CDR2 sequences are MNHEY and SVGAGI. This CDR3 spans 12 amino acids. Trimming left V 6 bases short and J 6 bases short, with 9 bases between. J is TRBJ2-1 and V is TRBV6-5; D perhaps matches TRBD1 (5 bases). The material sequenced was memory CD4+ T cells from PBMCs. Subset reported: CD45RA-negative fraction. This TCR came from a man aged 18 to 35 in good health. Some clones in this sample may be carry-over from other donors' samples. In DNA form, the CDR3 reads TGTGCCAGCAGCTCGGACACCAATGAGCAGTTCTTC. It specifies CASSSDTNEQFF.